The 19 T cell receptor beta chains in this list originate from one sample, sequenced in a study of OX40 agonist ivuxolimab in advanced cancers. The repertoire was sequenced with immunoSEQ multiplex PCR; TCRdb's copy has only in-frame clones and lacks some. The table includes about 15,000 clones, roughly nine tenths detected once. The material was CD4+ or CD8+ T cells sorted from blood, obtained in a trial of the OX40 agonist ivuxolimab. The receptors derive from an adult with an advanced solid tumor such as melanoma, head and neck, liver or kidney cancer.

V gene TRBV6-5 combines with J gene TRBJ2-7; possible D gene TRBD1, 5 bases. Germline V gene lookup returns CDR1 MNHEY and CDR2 SVGAGI. Trimming cost V 6 bases and J 3 bases, with 18 bases left between them. This CDR3 has 15 residues. This chain's CDR3 is CASSETQGLLYEQYF. The DNA for the CDR3 is TGTGCCAGCAGCGAGACCCAGGGCCTCCTCTACGAGCAGTACTTC.

As concerns this clone: Within the sample, other DNA sequences also encode this same CDR3. This chain uses TRBV7-8 with TRBJ2-7; D uncertain. The CDR3 totals 12 residues. CDR1 SGHVS and CDR2 FQNEAQ come from the germline V gene. The V gene lost 5 bases and the J gene lost 5 bases, with 10 bases spanning the gap. The CDR3 nucleotides read TGTGCCAGCAGCACTAAAAGGAACGAGCAGTACTTC. As protein: CASSTKRNEQYF.

This chain links TRBV5-4 with TRBJ1-4; maybe TRBD1 (6 bases). Trimming took 1 base from V and 4 from J, leaving 8 bases between them. Germline lookup yields CDR1 SGHNT and CDR2 YYREEE (reference sequence). The CDR3 totals 14 residues. The CDR3 reads CASSLTGSNEKLFF. DNA for the CDR3: TGTGCCAGCAGCTTGACAGGGAGTAATGAAAAACTGTTTTTT.

The count of this clone is one. J is TRBJ2-7 and V is TRBV19; no firm D call. CDR1 is LNHDA and CDR2 is SQIVND in the germline V gene (reference sequence). The V end lost 2 bases, the J end lost 2 bases, and 10 bases lay between the germline ends. The CDR3 has 14 amino acids. The CDR3 is CASSITAVPYEQYF. CDR3 bases: TGTGCCAGTAGTATAACGGCAGTACCCTACGAGCAGTACTTC.

The chain couples TRBV5-1 to TRBJ1-1; 9 positions agree with TRBD1. The length of the CDR3 is 18 residues. Germline values: CDR1 SGHRS, CDR2 YFSETQ. J lost 0 bases, V lost 1 base, and 10 bases had no gene match. The CDR3 loop reads CASSLPRDRESLNTEAFF. For the CDR3, the DNA is TGCGCCAGCAGCTTGCCCCGGGACAGGGAAAGTTTGAACACTGAAGCTTTCTTT.

This chain links TRBV7-2 with TRBJ1-6; D is unclear. V was shortened by 1 base and J by 4 bases, with 8 bases between the two germline ends. The CDR3 is made up of 15 amino acids. Germline V CDR1 and CDR2: SGHTA, FQGNSA. CDR3 residues: CASSLEGLYNSPLHF. DNA for the CDR3: TGTGCCAGCAGCTTAGAAGGGTTATATAATTCACCCCTCCACTTT.

As concerns this clone: An end of the junction differs from the germline gene, which may be a read error. The rearrangement joins TRBV5-4 to TRBJ1-4, with 12 nucleotides matching TRBD1. CDR3 size: 17 residues. Germline CDR1 SGHNT, CDR2 YYREEE (reference sequence). The CDR3 bases are TGTGCCAACAGCTACCGGTCGGGACAGGGGGCTGGCGAAAAACTGTTTTTT. Its translation is CANSYRSGQGAGEKLFF.

The J gene is TRBJ2-1, the V gene TRBV5-4; the match to TRBD2 covers 9 bases. V gave up 2 bases and J gave up 8 bases; unmatched junction bases: 8. The CDR3 has 15 residues. Looked up from germline, CDR1 is SGHNT and CDR2 is YYREEE (reference sequence). As DNA, the CDR3 is TGTGCCAGCAGCTTTGGACTAGCGAACCTGGATGAGCAGTTCTTC. Its protein product is CASSFGLANLDEQFF.

The gene calls are TRBV6-6 and TRBJ2-7; D might be TRBD1 or TRBD2, each matching 6 bases. V lost 8 bases and J 0 bases, leaving 20 bases between the germline ends. There are 16 residues in the CDR3. In germline, CDR1 is MNHNY, CDR2 SVGAGI (reference sequence). The CDR3 spells CASSPLGGLSSYEQYF. The DNA for the CDR3 is TGTGCCAGCTCCCCTCTAGGGGGACTTAGCTCCTACGAGCAGTACTTC.

The V call is TRBV5-4, the J call TRBJ2-1; no definite D call. This CDR3 spans 15 amino acids. Per the germline V gene, CDR1 is SGHNT and CDR2 is YYREEE (reference sequence). Trimming took 3 bases from V and 3 from J, leaving 13 bases between them. CDR3 region: CASSSPSIVYNEQFF. The CDR3 DNA is TGTGCCAGCAGCTCCCCATCTATAGTCTACAATGAGCAGTTCTTC.

The chain has TRBV5-1 and TRBJ1-2, with D uncertain. The V gene's germline CDR1 is SGHRS and CDR2 YFSETQ. The V gene lost 5 bases and the J gene lost 8 bases, with 22 bases spanning the gap. CDR3 length: 15 amino acids. Here the CDR3 DNA reads TGCGCCAGCAGTGAAGTGACGGACTGGTATGGCGGCTACACCTTC. Translating gives CASSEVTDWYGGYTF.

The rearrangement uses TRBV2 and TRBJ2-5, with 10 bases matching TRBD2. Germline V gene sequence: CDR1 SNHLY, CDR2 FYNNEI. V gave up 6 bases and J gave up 5 bases; unmatched junction bases: 12. This CDR3 contains 16 residues. CDR3 in amino acids: CASRRNPMGLAETQYF. The CDR3 nucleotides are TGTGCCAGCAGGAGAAACCCCATGGGACTAGCGGAGACCCAGTACTTC. Combining the CDR3 with reference TRBV2 and TRBJ2-5 gives the whole variable domain EPEVTQTPSHQVTQMGQEVILRCVPISNHLYFYWYRQILGQKVEFLVSFYNNEISEKSEIFDDQFSVERPDGSNFTLKIRSTKLEDSAMYFCASRRNPMGLAETQYFGPGTRLLVL.

The chain uses TRBV5-1 and TRBJ2-1, with 7 bases matching TRBD1. CDR1 is SGHRS, CDR2 YFSETQ, per germline. Trimming removed 4 bases from V and 4 bases from J; junction bases left unmatched: 8. This CDR3 is built from 15 residues. The CDR3 sequence: CASSVGTDIYNEQFF. In DNA form, the CDR3 reads TGCGCCAGCAGCGTGGGGACAGACATATACAATGAGCAGTTCTTC. Based on the CDR3 plus reference TRBV5-1 and TRBJ2-1, the full variable domain is KAGVTQTPRYLIKTRGQQVTLSCSPISGHRSVSWYQQTPGQGLQFLFEYFSETQRNKGNFPGRFSGRQFSNSRSEMNVSTLELGDSALYLCASSVGTDIYNEQFFGPGTRLTVL.

The chain combines TRBV7-9 with TRBJ2-7; D unclear. Germline V lookup: CDR1 SEHNR, CDR2 FQNEAQ (reference sequence). The CDR3 totals 13 residues. Trimming pared 1 base from V and 2 bases from J, leaving 6 bases between. CDR3 sequence (DNA): TGTGCCAGCAGCTTAGGGACCACCTACGAGCAGTACTTC. Amino acids: CASSLGTTYEQYF.

V is TRBV27 and J is TRBJ2-4; D not resolved. This CDR3 spans 13 amino acids. V gave up 2 bases and J gave up 5 bases, with 7 bases separating them. Germline CDR1 MNHEY, CDR2 SMNVEV (reference sequence). The chain's CDR3 is CASSLVWENIQYF. Here the CDR3 DNA reads TGTGCCAGCAGTTTAGTGTGGGAAAACATTCAGTACTTC.

This chain joins TRBV12-5 and TRBJ1-1; TRBD1 is a possible D gene (6 bases). Germline loops: CDR1 LGHNT, CDR2 FRNRAP. The V end lost 9 bases, the J end lost 0 bases, and 17 bases lay between the germline ends. The CDR3 extends over 15 amino acids. The CDR3 DNA sequence: TGTGCTAGCATTGACGGGGGCACGATGAACACTGAAGCTTTCTTT. Translating it yields CASIDGGTMNTEAFF.

The count of this clone is one. CDR3 region: CASSLYFSTGELFF. CDR3 DNA sequence: TGCGCCAGCAGCTTATACTTTTCCACCGGGGAGCTGTTTTTT. This rearrangement joins TRBV5-1 to TRBJ2-2; D is unresolved. The germline V gene encodes CDR1 SGHRS and CDR2 YFSETQ. Between the trimmed V and J ends, which lost 2 bases and 4 bases, there was a span of 9 bases. The length of the CDR3 is 14 residues.

This rearrangement joins TRBV9 to TRBJ2-2; 7 nucleotides agree with TRBD2. J was trimmed by 3 bases and V by 0 bases; bases with no gene match: 8. The V gene's germline CDR1 is SGDLS and CDR2 YYNGEE. The CDR3 extends over 17 amino acids. CDR3 coding DNA: TGTGCCAGCAGCGTAGGGGCTAGCGGAGGGTACACCGGGGAGCTGTTTTTT. Encoded protein: CASSVGASGGYTGELFF.

This rearrangement joins TRBV9 to TRBJ2-1; the D is unclear. Per germline, CDR1 SGDLS and CDR2 YYNGEE. The CDR3 contains 11 residues. Trimming pared 0 bases from V and 8 bases from J, leaving 3 bases between. The CDR3 sequence: CASSVADEQFF. DNA of the CDR3: TGTGCCAGCAGCGTAGCCGATGAGCAGTTCTTC.